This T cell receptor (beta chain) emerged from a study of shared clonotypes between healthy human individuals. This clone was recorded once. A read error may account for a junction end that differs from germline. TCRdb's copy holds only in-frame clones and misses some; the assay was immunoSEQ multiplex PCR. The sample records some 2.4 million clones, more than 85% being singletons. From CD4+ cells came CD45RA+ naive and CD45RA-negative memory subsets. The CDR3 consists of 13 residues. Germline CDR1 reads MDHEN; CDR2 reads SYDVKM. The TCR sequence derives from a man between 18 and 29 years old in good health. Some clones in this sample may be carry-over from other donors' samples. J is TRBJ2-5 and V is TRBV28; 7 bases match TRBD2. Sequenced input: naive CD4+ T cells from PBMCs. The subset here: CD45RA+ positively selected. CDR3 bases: TGTGCCAGCAGACCAACTGGACTAGATAAGGAGGACTTC. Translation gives CASRPTGLDKEDF.